This T cell receptor (beta chain) emerged from a study of T cell responses to AZD1222 COVID-19 vaccine. A remark on this clone: Antigen specificity is unknown.

Study findings and constraints: In a largely white British group with more females than males, clonal diversity was possibly underestimated. With two AZD1222 doses given, Spike-specific TCR breadth and depth both rose. As reported, nearly half of all spike-specific TCRs target variant regions that are unmutated. Of the AZD1222 recipients, only five to seven were seropositive at baseline.

Germline V gives CDR1 SNHLY, CDR2 FYNNEI. V lost 5 bases to trimming and J lost 4 bases; unmatched junction nucleotides: 6. CDR3 length: 14 residues. Assay used: immunoSEQ multiplex PCR; TCRdb lists only in-frame clones, some missing. The sample yields approximately 50,000 clones, less than 90% seen once. Sequencing used peripheral blood, obtained 28 days after the second AZD1222 dose. The clonotype originates from an adult who received the AZD1222 COVID-19 vaccine. The chain has TRBV2 and TRBJ2-7; 9 bases match TRBD1. This CDR3 reads CASSLDRGTYEQYF. In nucleotides, the CDR3 is TGTGCCAGCAGTCTGGACAGGGGTACGTACGAGCAGTACTTC.